The subject of this entry is one TCR beta chain. Antigen: not known. The primer mix had 60 Vbeta and 13 Jbeta primers. TCRdb's table, derived via immunoSEQ multiplex PCR, lists solely in-frame clones and lacks some. Here the sample spans fewer than 200,000 clones, around 82% being singletons. It was healthy bone marrow donors who served as donors. The V gene lost 4 bases and the J gene lost 6 bases, with 20 bases spanning the gap. Germline assignment: CDR1 SGDLS and CDR2 YYNGEE. This CDR3 contains 15 residues. The sample belongs to a study of cytomegalovirus exposure and HLA in healthy donors. Broader study findings: Associated with HLA alleles at 0.05 false discovery rate in a later analysis were 16,951 TCR beta sequences.

The receptor's source is a man younger than 40 in good health and CMV-seronegative. Sample: PBMCs. This chain connects TRBV9 to TRBJ2-7; D perhaps matches TRBD2 (6 bases). The CDR3 DNA follows: TGTGCCAGCAGCCCTCGGGCAAAGACGGGACTCGAGCAGTACTTC. Translation: CASSPRAKTGLEQYF.